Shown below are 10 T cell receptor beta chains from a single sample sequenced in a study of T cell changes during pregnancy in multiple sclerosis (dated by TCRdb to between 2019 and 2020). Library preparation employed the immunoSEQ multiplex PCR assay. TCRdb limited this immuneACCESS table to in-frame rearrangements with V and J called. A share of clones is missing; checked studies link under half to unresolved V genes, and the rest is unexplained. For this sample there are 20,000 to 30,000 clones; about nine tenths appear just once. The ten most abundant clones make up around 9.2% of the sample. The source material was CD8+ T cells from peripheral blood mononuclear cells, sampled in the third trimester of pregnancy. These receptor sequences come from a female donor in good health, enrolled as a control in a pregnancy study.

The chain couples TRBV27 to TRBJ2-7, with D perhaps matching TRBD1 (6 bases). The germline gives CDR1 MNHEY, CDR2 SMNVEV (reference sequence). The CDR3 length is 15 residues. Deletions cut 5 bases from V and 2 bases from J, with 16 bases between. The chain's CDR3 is CASSPDTGSPYEQYF. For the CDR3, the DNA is TGTGCCAGCAGTCCAGATACAGGGTCCCCCTACGAGCAGTACTTC.

The CDR3 reads CASSPLGGGETQYF. In DNA, the CDR3 is TGTGCCAGCAGTCCTCTCGGGGGAGGGGAGACCCAGTACTTC. This chain uses TRBV27 with TRBJ2-5, with 7 bases aligning to TRBD2. The CDR3 length is 14 residues. Trimming at V came to 5 bases and at J to 5 bases, leaving 8 bases not matched to a gene. Germline values: CDR1 MNHEY, CDR2 SMNVEV (reference sequence).

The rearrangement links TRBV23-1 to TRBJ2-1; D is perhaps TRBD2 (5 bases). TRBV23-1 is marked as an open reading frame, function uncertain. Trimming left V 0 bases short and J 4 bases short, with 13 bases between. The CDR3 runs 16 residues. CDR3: CASSQSRDCKYNEQFF. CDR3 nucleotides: TGCGCCAGCAGTCAATCACGGGATTGCAAATACAATGAGCAGTTCTTC.

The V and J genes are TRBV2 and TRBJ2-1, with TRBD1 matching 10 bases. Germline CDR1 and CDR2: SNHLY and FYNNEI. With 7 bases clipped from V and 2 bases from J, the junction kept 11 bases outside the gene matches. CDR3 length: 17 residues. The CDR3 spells CASTLVVDRGPYNEQFF. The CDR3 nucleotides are TGTGCCAGCACCCTAGTGGTTGACAGGGGGCCCTACAATGAGCAGTTCTTC.

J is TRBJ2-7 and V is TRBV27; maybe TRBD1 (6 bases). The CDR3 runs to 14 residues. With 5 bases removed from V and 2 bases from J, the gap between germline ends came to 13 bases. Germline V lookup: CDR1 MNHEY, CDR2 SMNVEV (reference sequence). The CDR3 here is CASSPTGLAYEQYF. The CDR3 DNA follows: TGTGCCAGCAGTCCCACAGGGTTGGCCTACGAGCAGTACTTC.

The CDR3, as DNA: TGTGCCAGCAGCTTGAGACAGGGCTCCTACGAGCAGTACTTC. As protein: CASSLRQGSYEQYF. This chain links TRBV5-5 with TRBJ2-7, with 7 bases fitting TRBD1. CDR1 is SGHKS and CDR2 is YYEKEE in the germline V gene (reference sequence). The CDR3 is 14 amino acids. Trimming cost V 1 base and J 0 bases; bases outside gene matches: 1.

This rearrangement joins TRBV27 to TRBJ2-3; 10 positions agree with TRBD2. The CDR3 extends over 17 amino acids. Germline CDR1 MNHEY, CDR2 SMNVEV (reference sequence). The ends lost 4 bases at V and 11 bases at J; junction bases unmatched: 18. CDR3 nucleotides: TGTGCCAGCAGTTGGGATACTAGCGGGGCTGGCCTCGGTAAGCAGTATTTT. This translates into CASSWDTSGAGLGKQYF.

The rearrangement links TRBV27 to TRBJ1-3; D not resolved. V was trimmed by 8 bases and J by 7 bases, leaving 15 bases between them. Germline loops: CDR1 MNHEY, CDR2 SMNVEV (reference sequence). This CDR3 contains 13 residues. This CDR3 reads CASRDRDLNTIYF. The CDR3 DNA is TGTGCCAGCCGAGACCGGGATCTCAACACCATATATTTT.

The CDR3 nucleotides read TGTGCCAGCAGCTATACTAGCTCCTACGAGCAGTACTTC. The encoded protein is CASSYTSSYEQYF. The V and J genes are TRBV5-6 and TRBJ2-7; the D gene is possibly TRBD2 (5 bases). Trimming removed 3 bases from V and 0 bases from J, with 7 bases in between. Germline values: CDR1 SGHDT, CDR2 YYEEEE. This CDR3 spans 13 amino acids.

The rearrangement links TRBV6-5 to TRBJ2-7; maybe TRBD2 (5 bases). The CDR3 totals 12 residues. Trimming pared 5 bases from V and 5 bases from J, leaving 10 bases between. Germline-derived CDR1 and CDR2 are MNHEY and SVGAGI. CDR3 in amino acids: CASSSGPHEQYF. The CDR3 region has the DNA TGTGCCAGCAGTAGCGGCCCCCACGAGCAGTACTTC.